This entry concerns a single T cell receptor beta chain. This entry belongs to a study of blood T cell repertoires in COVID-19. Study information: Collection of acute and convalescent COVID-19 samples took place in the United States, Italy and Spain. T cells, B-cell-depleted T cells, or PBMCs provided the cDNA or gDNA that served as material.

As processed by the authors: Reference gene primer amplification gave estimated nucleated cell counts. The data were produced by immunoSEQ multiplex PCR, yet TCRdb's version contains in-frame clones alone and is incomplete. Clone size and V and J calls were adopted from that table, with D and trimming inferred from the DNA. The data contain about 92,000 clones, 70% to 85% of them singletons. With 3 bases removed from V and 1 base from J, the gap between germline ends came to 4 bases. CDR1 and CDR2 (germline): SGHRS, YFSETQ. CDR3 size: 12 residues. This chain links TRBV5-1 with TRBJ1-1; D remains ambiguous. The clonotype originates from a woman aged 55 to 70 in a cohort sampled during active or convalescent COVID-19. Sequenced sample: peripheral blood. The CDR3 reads CASSYGNTEAFF. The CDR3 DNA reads TGCGCCAGCAGCTACGGGAACACTGAAGCTTTCTTT. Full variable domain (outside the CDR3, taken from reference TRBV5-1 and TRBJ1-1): KAGVTQTPRYLIKTRGQQVTLSCSPISGHRSVSWYQQTPGQGLQFLFEYFSETQRNKGNFPGRFSGRQFSNSRSEMNVSTLELGDSALYLCASSYGNTEAFFGQGTRLTVV.